This TCR beta chain emerged from a study of blood T cell repertoires in COVID-19. The repertoire was sequenced with immunoSEQ multiplex PCR; TCRdb's copy has only in-frame clones and lacks some. The sample lists roughly 49,000 clones; about 63% were seen once. This CDR3 has 17 amino acids. V lost 0 bases, J lost 1 base, and 9 bases stayed unmatched. Per the germline V gene, CDR1 is LGHDT and CDR2 is YNNKEL (reference sequence). The specimen sequenced was peripheral blood. The chain uses TRBV3-1 (or the pseudogene TRBV3-2) and TRBJ2-7, with TRBD1 matching 7 bases. This TCR came from a woman in her 70s with acute or convalescent COVID-19. In DNA, the CDR3 is TGTGCCAGCAGCCAAGATCTACAGGGGATGGGATCCTACGAGCAGTACTTC. This sequence encodes CASSQDLQGMGSYEQYF.